The clone carrying this TCR beta chain was picked up one time. Its antigen is unidentified. The data originate from a study of T cell responses to AZD1222 COVID-19 vaccine. Findings and caveats of the study: Mapped onto spike, vaccine-associated CD4 TCRs spanned it and were dominant at 160-218 and 743-854.

The germline CDR1 and CDR2 sequences are LGHDT and YNNKEL (reference sequence). The CDR3 spans 14 residues. The V end lost 2 bases, the J end lost 2 bases, and 10 bases lay between the germline ends. Assay: immunoSEQ multiplex PCR; the TCRdb copy retains only in-frame clones and omits some. This table has some 78,000 clones, 83% appearing once. The input for sequencing was peripheral blood, taken 28 days after the second AZD1222 dose. The sequence was collected from an adult who received the AZD1222 COVID-19 vaccine. The chain links TRBV3-1 (or the pseudogene TRBV3-2) to TRBJ2-7; D is possibly TRBD2 (5 bases). The CDR3 DNA follows: TGTGCCAGCAGCCAAAGGAGCGGCCCCTACGAGCAGTACTTC. Amino acid sequence: CASSQRSGPYEQYF.